The 21 T cell receptor beta chains given below trace back to one sample, sequenced in a study of blood T cell repertoires in COVID-19 (dated by TCRdb to 2018 to 2020). Libraries came from the immunoSEQ multiplex PCR assay. TCRdb took this table from immuneACCESS and kept in-frame rearrangements with V and J called. Such tables lack part of the clones; where checked against another copy, unresolved V genes explain under half of the gap, and the rest is unexplained. This sample is represented by 300,000 to 500,000 clones; 88% of them were singletons. More than 0.85% of the sample rests with the top ten. The specimen sequenced was PBMCs or T cells enriched from blood (not recorded which). Receptor source: a woman aged 30 to 39 with acute COVID-19.

This chain joins TRBV27 and TRBJ1-2, with 8 bases that match TRBD1. This CDR3 spans 11 amino acids. CDR1 and CDR2 from the germline V gene are MNHEY and SMNVEV (reference sequence). The V and J ends lost 10 bases and 3 bases, in that order; junction bases with no gene match: 1. The CDR3 nucleotides are TGTGCCAAACAGGGGGACTATGGCTACACCTTC. The encoded protein is CAKQGDYGYTF.

Only one count was recorded for this clone. The chain has TRBV5-1 and TRBJ1-2; 7 positions match TRBD1. Unmatched junction bases numbered 7, after V lost 4 bases and J lost 10 bases. From germline, CDR1 is SGHRS and CDR2 YFSETQ. This CDR3 spans 12 amino acids. Here the CDR3 reads CASSLRQGDYTF. Here the CDR3 DNA reads TGCGCCAGCAGCCTCCGACAGGGAGACTACACCTTC.

This clone was counted only a few times. J is TRBJ1-2 and V is TRBV19, with 10 bases identical to TRBD1. The V and J ends lost 1 base and 4 bases, in that order; junction bases with no gene match: 9. There are 17 residues in the CDR3. CDR1 is LNHDA and CDR2 is SQIVND in the germline V gene (reference sequence). The CDR3 reads CASSIAPWGQGIYGYTF. The CDR3, as DNA: TGTGCCAGTAGTATAGCCCCATGGGGACAGGGGATCTATGGCTACACCTTC.

The chain is built from TRBV10-3 and TRBJ1-6; TRBD1 aligns across 9 bases. This CDR3 region has 14 residues. Germline V gives CDR1 ENHRY, CDR2 SYGVKD. V was clipped by 6 bases and J by 7 bases; unmatched bases: 4. The CDR3 nucleotides are TGTGCCATCAGGCCGGGACAGGGAAATTCACCCCTCCACTTT. It codes for CAIRPGQGNSPLHF.

This chain uses TRBV18 with TRBJ1-2; no reliable D call. The V gene lost 5 bases and the J gene lost 8 bases, with 12 bases spanning the gap. Germline lookup yields CDR1 KGHSH and CDR2 LQKENI. The CDR3 consists of 12 residues. CDR3 residues: CASSDSGWGYTF. In DNA form, the CDR3 reads TGTGCCAGCTCAGACTCCGGATGGGGCTACACCTTC. The full variable domain, rest sourced from reference TRBV18 and TRBJ1-2, is NAGVMQNPRHLVRRRGQEARLRCSPMKGHSHVYWYRQLPEEGLKFMVYLQKENIIDESGMPKERFSAEFPKEGPSILRIQQVVRGDSAAYFCASSDSGWGYTFGSGTRLTVV.

V is TRBV19 and J is TRBJ1-2, with TRBD1 as a possible D gene (5 bases). V lost 3 bases, J lost 0 bases, and 14 bases lay in between. Germline-derived CDR1 and CDR2 are LNHDA and SQIVND (reference sequence). The CDR3 covers 16 residues. The CDR3 sequence is CASSIGRDAANYGYTF. CDR3 sequence (DNA): TGTGCCAGTAGTATTGGCAGGGATGCGGCTAACTATGGCTACACCTTC.

This chain joins TRBV5-4 and TRBJ1-2; TRBD1 matches at 7 bases. The CDR3 totals 14 residues. Germline CDR1 reads SGHNT; CDR2 reads YYREEE (reference sequence). The trim removed 3 bases at V and 7 bases at J, leaving 9 bases unmatched. The CDR3 protein is CASSSTLQGVGYTF. The CDR3 DNA is TGTGCCAGCAGCTCTACTCTCCAGGGGGTTGGCTACACCTTC.

The rearrangement joins TRBV6-1 to TRBJ1-2; possibly TRBD1 for D (5 bases). The V gene lost 1 base and the J gene lost 10 bases, with 10 bases spanning the gap. The CDR3 totals 12 residues. CDR1 MNHNS and CDR2 SASEGT come from the germline V gene. As DNA, the CDR3 is TGTGCCAGCAGTGAAGATGGACACGTCTACACCTTC. Its protein product is CASSEDGHVYTF.

This clone came up once. V is TRBV24-1 and J is TRBJ2-5, with 11 bases aligning to TRBD2. Trimming at V came to 0 bases and at J to 0 bases, leaving 5 bases not matched to a gene. Per the germline V gene, CDR1 is KGHDR and CDR2 is SFDVKD. This CDR3 has 18 amino acids. For the CDR3, the DNA is TGTGCCACCAGTGATTTGCTTACTAGCGGGGGCTACCAAGAGACCCAGTACTTC. Residues: CATSDLLTSGGYQETQYF.

Here the CDR3 reads CASTLLGAQPQHF. In nucleotides, the CDR3 is TGTGCCAGTACCTTGTTGGGGGCTCAGCCCCAGCATTTT. V and J are TRBV19 and TRBJ1-5; D is possibly TRBD1 (6 bases). CDR1 and CDR2 (germline): LNHDA, SQIVND (reference sequence). The CDR3 is 13 amino acids. Trimming left V 7 bases short and J 6 bases short, with 13 bases between.

This chain uses TRBV5-6 with TRBJ1-2, with 7 bases aligning to TRBD1. V dropped 3 bases and J dropped 2; count of bases not matched to a gene: 4. The CDR3 runs 14 residues. CDR1 SGHDT and CDR2 YYEEEE come from the germline V gene. The CDR3 loop is CASSWTGPNYGYTF. DNA of the CDR3: TGTGCCAGCAGCTGGACAGGACCGAACTATGGCTACACCTTC.

The DNA for the CDR3 is TGTGCCAGCAGCGCTTTATCGGGGGGGCGCGATGAGCAGTTCTTC. As protein: CASSALSGGRDEQFF. The V and J genes are TRBV5-6 and TRBJ2-1, with 8 bases that match TRBD2. Unmatched junction bases numbered 11, after V lost 4 bases and J lost 8 bases. Germline V gene data show CDR1 as SGHDT and CDR2 as YYEEEE. There are 15 residues in the CDR3. The whole variable domain, filled in from reference TRBV5-6 and TRBJ2-1, reads DAGVTQSPTHLIKTRGQQVTLRCSPKSGHDTVSWYQQALGQGPQFIFQYYEEEERQRGNFPDRFSGHQFPNYSSELNVNALLLGDSALYLCASSALSGGRDEQFFGPGTRLTVL.

V and J are TRBV3-1 (or the pseudogene TRBV3-2) and TRBJ1-1; D is possibly TRBD1 (5 bases). Germline CDR1 is LGHDT and CDR2 is YNNKEL (reference sequence). The CDR3 has 14 residues. V lost 3 bases to trimming and J lost 4 bases, with 12 bases between them. CDR3 region: CASSHLGTATEAFF. CDR3 DNA sequence: TGTGCCAGCAGCCATCTTGGGACTGCCACTGAAGCTTTCTTT.

CDR3 bases: TGCGCCAGCAGTGAAGCGTCGGGATATTCCTACGAGCAGTACTTC. Translating gives CASSEASGYSYEQYF. The V gene is TRBV10-2, the J gene TRBJ2-7; D may be TRBD2 (5 bases). The CDR3 loop spans 15 amino acids. V gave up 3 bases and J gave up 1 base, with 13 bases separating them. Germline lookup yields CDR1 WSHSY and CDR2 SAAADI.

CDR3 sequence reads: CSVEGQGTGNTIYF. In DNA, the CDR3 is TGCAGCGTTGAAGGACAGGGAACTGGAAACACCATATATTTT. The V and J genes are TRBV29-1 and TRBJ1-3; 7 positions match TRBD1. The CDR3 is 14 amino acids. Germline CDR1 SQVTM, CDR2 ANQGSEA. J was trimmed by 2 bases and V by 1 base; bases with no gene match: 2.

This sequence joins TRBV6-1 and TRBJ1-1; D ambiguous. V lost 3 bases and J 4 bases, leaving 6 bases between the germline ends. Germline V gene data show CDR1 as MNHNS and CDR2 as SASEGT. This CDR3 contains 12 residues. The CDR3 region is CASSDRFTEAFF. The CDR3 bases are TGTGCCAGCAGTGACAGGTTCACTGAAGCTTTCTTT.

The chain has TRBV27 and TRBJ2-7; D possibly corresponds to TRBD1 (6 bases). The CDR3 contains 15 residues. Trimming stripped 2 bases from V and 3 bases from J, with 14 bases between. Germline CDR1 MNHEY, CDR2 SMNVEV (reference sequence). DNA of the CDR3: TGTGCCAGCAGTTTACGTCCAGGGGTAAGCTACGAGCAGTACTTC. Protein sequence: CASSLRPGVSYEQYF.

This chain uses TRBV5-6 with TRBJ2-1, with D possibly matching TRBD2 (5 bases). CDR1 is SGHDT and CDR2 is YYEEEE in the germline V gene. Trimming removed 4 bases at V and 4 bases at J, with 12 bases between. This CDR3 spans 14 amino acids. DNA of the CDR3: TGTGCCAGCAGCCGGAGGCTAAAATACAATGAGCAGTTCTTC. It is translated as CASSRRLKYNEQFF.

This clone was observed once. The chain combines TRBV5-1 with TRBJ1-6; a possible D gene is TRBD1 (5 bases). The V gene's germline CDR1 is SGHRS and CDR2 YFSETQ. V lost 4 bases and J lost 7, with 12 bases in between. This CDR3 has 14 amino acids. The chain's CDR3 is CASSGGTINSPLHF. The CDR3 bases are TGCGCCAGCAGCGGGGGGACCATCAATTCACCCCTCCACTTT.

V gene TRBV6-5 combines with J gene TRBJ2-7, with a weak D call TRBD2 (7 bases). Looked up from germline, CDR1 is MNHEY and CDR2 is SVGAGI. The CDR3 runs 15 residues. Trimming pared 5 bases from V and 5 bases from J, leaving 19 bases between. The CDR3 DNA is TGTGCCAGCAGTCCCCGCCGGGGAGGGGACAACGAGCAGTACTTC. It encodes CASSPRRGGDNEQYF.

This clone has just a few counts. The V and J genes are TRBV11-2 and TRBJ2-7; 7 bases align to TRBD2. This CDR3 is built from 15 residues. Germline V lookup: CDR1 SGHAT, CDR2 FQNNGV. V lost 4 bases to trimming and J lost 5 bases; unmatched junction nucleotides: 11. The CDR3 reads CASSSPSPGGDEQYF. CDR3 DNA sequence: TGTGCCAGCAGCTCACCCTCCCCGGGGGGTGACGAGCAGTACTTC.